The rows below give T cell receptor beta chains drawn from one sample of a study of metastatic and nonmetastatic thyroid tumors. MiXCR re-clonotyped the PCR reads for TCRdb. Of 7,500 to 10,000 clones listed, roughly 36% are singletons. Sequences were obtained from tumor tissue. Every receptor here comes from a female donor with papillary thyroid cancer or a benign thyroid nodule (not recorded which). Some clones in this sample may be carry-over from other donors' samples. CDR3s include the opening cysteine and the closing phenylalanine or tryptophan. D genes are given only for firm matches. The size field is filled for only some rows; it gives once, few, many or a size class.

v_call,j_call,clone_size,d_call,cdr3_nt,cdr3_aa
TRBV4-3,TRBJ2-7,-,-,TGCGCCAGCAGCCAGTCCGGGAGCCGAGAGCAGTACTTC,CASSQSGSREQYF
TRBV11-1,TRBJ1-6,-,-,TGTGCCAGCAGCTCCACGGGGGGAGATAATTCACCCCTCTACTTT,CASSSTGGDNSPLYF
TRBV27,TRBJ2-2,-,-,TGTGCCAGCAGTTTATTAACCGGGGAGCTGTTTTTT,CASSLLTGELFF
TRBV10-1,TRBJ2-7,medium-sized,-,TGCGCCAGCAGTGAGTCGGGAGGTGTGTTGTACTTC,CASSESGGVLYF
TRBV11-2,TRBJ1-1,many,-,TGTGCCAGCAGCGAACAGGTAATCATGAACACTGAAGCTTTCTTT,CASSEQVIMNTEAFF
TRBV28,TRBJ1-3,-,TRBD1,TGTGCCAGCAGTTTACGCCAGGGGGCTTTCTCTGGAAACACCATATATTTT,CASSLRQGAFSGNTIYF
TRBV6-5,TRBJ1-4,-,-,TGTGCCAGCAGCCCGAGGGTATTGGAAAAACTGTTTTTT,CASSPRVLEKLFF
TRBV5-1,TRBJ1-1,-,-,TGCGCCAGCAGCTTGACCCGGGGCAAGAACACTGAAGCTTTCTTT,CASSLTRGKNTEAFF
TRBV28,TRBJ1-2,-,TRBD1,TGTGCCAGCAGTTTAGGGACAGGGGGAGTCGCGTGGGGCTACACCTTC,CASSLGTGGVAWGYTF
TRBV20-1,TRBJ1-1,-,-,TGCAGTGCAACAGGGTCCGGCACTGAAGCTTTCTTT,CSATGSGTEAFF
TRBV7-2,TRBJ2-1,-,TRBD1,TGTGCCAGCAGCTTAGCGCATGGGACAGGGGAGCAGTTCTTC,CASSLAHGTGEQFF
TRBV24-1,TRBJ2-7,-,-,TGTGCCACCAGTGAGATCTACGAGCAGTACTTC,CATSEIYEQYF
TRBV27,TRBJ2-7,medium-sized,-,TGTGCCAGCAGTTCTTCCCCAGGGAGGGGGGGTTTCTACGAGCAGTACTTC,CASSSSPGRGGFYEQYF
TRBV10-1,TRBJ1-1,medium-sized,TRBD1,TGCGCCAGCAGTGACGCCGCAGGGGGGACTGAAGCTTTCTTT,CASSDAAGGTEAFF
TRBV6-2/TRBV6-3,TRBJ2-1,few,TRBD2,TGTGCCAGCAAAGGACTAGCGGTTTACGGTGAGCAGTTCTTC,CASKGLAVYGEQFF